The source of this T cell receptor (beta chain) is a study of T cell repertoires in cytomegalovirus infection. Study as a whole: Selection of CMV epitopes for the study included recently identified HLA-C-restricted and well-studied HLA-B-restricted ones. Public TCR beta signatures provided an indication of both CMV infection and a matching HLA type. Overall study findings and caveats: It was HLA-C-restricted CMV-specific TCR beta clonotypes that dominated the response ex vivo.

Germline CDR1 MNHEY, CDR2 SMNVEV (reference sequence). Deletions cut 0 bases from V and 0 bases from J, with 12 bases between. The CDR3 is 16 residues long. Details on this clonotype: Its target is unknown.

Using its own MiXCR run on the reads, TCRdb lists one record per CDR3 protein. The repertoire consists of 700,000 to 900,000 distinct CDR3 sequences, with just under 30% occurring once and the leading ten covering roughly 13%. The chain carries TRBV27 and TRBJ2-7, with a possible D match to TRBD2 (6 bases). This specimen was cultured CD8+ T cells from PBMCs, taken from culture after CMV antigen stimulation. The TCR comes from a human donor in good health (CMV status not recorded). Some clones in this sample may be carry-over from other donors' samples. The CDR3 nucleotides read TGTGCCAGCAGTTTATCGACTCGGGGGAGCTCCTACGAGCAGTACTTC. It yields the protein CASSLSTRGSSYEQYF.